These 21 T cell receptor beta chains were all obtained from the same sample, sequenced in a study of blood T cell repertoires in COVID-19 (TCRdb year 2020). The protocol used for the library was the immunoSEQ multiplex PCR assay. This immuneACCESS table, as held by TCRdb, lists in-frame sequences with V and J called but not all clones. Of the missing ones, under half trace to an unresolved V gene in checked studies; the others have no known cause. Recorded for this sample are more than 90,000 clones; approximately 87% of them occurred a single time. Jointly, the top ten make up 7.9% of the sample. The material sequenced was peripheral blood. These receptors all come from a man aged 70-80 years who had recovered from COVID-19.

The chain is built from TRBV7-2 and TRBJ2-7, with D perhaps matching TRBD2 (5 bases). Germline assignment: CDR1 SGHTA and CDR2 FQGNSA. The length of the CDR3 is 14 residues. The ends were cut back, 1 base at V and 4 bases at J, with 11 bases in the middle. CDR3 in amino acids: CASSLGARRYEQYF. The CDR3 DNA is TGTGCCAGCAGCTTAGGGGCCCGGAGGTACGAGCAGTACTTC.

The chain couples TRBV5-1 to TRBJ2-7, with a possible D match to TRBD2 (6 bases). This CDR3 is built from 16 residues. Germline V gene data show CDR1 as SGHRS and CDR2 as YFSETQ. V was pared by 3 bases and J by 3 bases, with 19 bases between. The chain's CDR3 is CASSSAWDWDLYEQYF. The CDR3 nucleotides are TGCGCCAGCAGCTCGGCGTGGGACTGGGATCTCTACGAGCAGTACTTC.

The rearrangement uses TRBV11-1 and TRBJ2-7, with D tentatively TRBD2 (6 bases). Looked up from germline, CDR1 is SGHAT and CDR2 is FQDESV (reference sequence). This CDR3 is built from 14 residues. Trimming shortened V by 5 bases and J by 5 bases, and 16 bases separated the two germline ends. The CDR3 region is CASSVRRANNEQYF. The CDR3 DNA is TGTGCCAGCAGCGTTAGGAGGGCCAACAACGAGCAGTACTTC.

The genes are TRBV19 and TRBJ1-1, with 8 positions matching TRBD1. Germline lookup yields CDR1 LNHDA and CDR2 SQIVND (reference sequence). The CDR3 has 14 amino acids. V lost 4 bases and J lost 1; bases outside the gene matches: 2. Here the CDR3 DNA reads TGTGCCAGTAGTACGGACAGGGAGAACACTGAAGCTTTCTTT. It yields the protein CASSTDRENTEAFF. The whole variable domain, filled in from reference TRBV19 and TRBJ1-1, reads DGGITQSPKYLFRKEGQNVTLSCEQNLNHDAMYWYRQDPGQGLRLIYYSQIVNDFQKGDIAEGYSVSREKKESFPLTVTSAQKNPTAFYLCASSTDRENTEAFFGQGTRLTVV.

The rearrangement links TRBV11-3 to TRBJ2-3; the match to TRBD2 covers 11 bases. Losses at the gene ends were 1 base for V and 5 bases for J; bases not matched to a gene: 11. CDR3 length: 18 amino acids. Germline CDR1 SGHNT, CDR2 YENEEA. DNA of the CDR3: TGTGCCAGCAGCTTAGGACTAGCGGGGTCCCGAGGGGAAGATACGCAGTATTTT. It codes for CASSLGLAGSRGEDTQYF.

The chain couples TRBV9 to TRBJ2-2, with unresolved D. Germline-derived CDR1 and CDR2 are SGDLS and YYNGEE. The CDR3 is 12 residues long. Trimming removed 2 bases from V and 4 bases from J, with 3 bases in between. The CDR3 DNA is TGTGCCAGCAGCGTTAGCACCGGGGAGCTGTTTTTT. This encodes CASSVSTGELFF.

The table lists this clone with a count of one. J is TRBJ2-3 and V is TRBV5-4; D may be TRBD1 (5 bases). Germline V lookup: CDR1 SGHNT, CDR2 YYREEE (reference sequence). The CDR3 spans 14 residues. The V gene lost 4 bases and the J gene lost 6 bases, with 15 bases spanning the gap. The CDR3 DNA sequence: TGTGCCAGCAGCCAGGGCCTCCATGTGGATACGCAGTATTTT. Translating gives CASSQGLHVDTQYF.

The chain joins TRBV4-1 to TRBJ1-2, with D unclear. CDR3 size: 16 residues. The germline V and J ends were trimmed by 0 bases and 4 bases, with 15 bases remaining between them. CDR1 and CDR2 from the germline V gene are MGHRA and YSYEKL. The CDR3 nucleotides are TGCGCCAGCAGCCAAGACGACTTGAGACCTCTCTATGGCTACACCTTC. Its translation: CASSQDDLRPLYGYTF.

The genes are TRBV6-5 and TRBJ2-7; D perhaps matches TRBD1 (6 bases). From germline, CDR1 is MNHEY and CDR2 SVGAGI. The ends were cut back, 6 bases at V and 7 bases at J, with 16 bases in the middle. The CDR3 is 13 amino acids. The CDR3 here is CASRDSLFGEQYF. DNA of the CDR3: TGTGCCAGCAGGGACAGTCTTTTCGGGGAGCAGTACTTC.

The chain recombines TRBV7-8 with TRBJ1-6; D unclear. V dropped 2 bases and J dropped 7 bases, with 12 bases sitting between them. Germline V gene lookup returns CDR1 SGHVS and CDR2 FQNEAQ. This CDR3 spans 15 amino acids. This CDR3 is CASSLPEGANSPLHF. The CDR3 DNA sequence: TGTGCCAGCAGCTTACCCGAGGGAGCGAATTCACCCCTCCACTTT.

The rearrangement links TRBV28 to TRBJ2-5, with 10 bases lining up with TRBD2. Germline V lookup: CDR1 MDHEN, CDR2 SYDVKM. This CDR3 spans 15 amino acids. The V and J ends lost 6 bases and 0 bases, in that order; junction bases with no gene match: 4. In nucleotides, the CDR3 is TGTGCCAGCAGCCTAGCGGGGGTGTACCAAGAGACCCAGTACTTC. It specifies CASSLAGVYQETQYF. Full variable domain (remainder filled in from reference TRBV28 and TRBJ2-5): DVKVTQSSRYLVKRTGEKVFLECVQDMDHENMFWYRQDPGLGLRLIYFSYDVKMKEKGDIPEGYSVSREKKERFSLILESASTNQTSMYLCASSLAGVYQETQYFGPGTRLLVL.

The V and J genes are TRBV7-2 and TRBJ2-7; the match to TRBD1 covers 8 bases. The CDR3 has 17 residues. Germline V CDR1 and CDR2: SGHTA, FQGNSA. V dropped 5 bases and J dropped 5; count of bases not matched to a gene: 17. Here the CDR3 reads CASSIGGPDRVKNEQYF. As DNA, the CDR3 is TGTGCCAGCAGCATTGGGGGTCCGGACAGGGTCAAAAACGAGCAGTACTTC.

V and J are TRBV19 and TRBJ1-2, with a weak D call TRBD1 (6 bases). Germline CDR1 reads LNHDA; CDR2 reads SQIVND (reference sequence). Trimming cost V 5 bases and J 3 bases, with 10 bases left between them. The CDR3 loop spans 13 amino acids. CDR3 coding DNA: TGTGCCAGTAGTCACAGGGACGACTATGGCTACACCTTC. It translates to CASSHRDDYGYTF.

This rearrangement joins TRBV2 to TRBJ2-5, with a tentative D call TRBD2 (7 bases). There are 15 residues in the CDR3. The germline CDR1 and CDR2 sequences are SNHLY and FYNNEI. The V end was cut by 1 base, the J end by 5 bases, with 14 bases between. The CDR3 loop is CASSEEGGAGETQYF. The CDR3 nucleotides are TGTGCCAGCAGTGAAGAGGGGGGGGCAGGTGAGACCCAGTACTTC.

CDR3 DNA: TGTGCCAGCAGTCCCCAATCGGGACAGACCTACAATGAGCAGTTCTTC. Protein: CASSPQSGQTYNEQFF. The chain employs TRBV28 and TRBJ2-1; 7 bases are a match to TRBD1. This CDR3 is built from 16 residues. After removal of 5 bases from V and 2 bases from J, the junction contained 9 bases not matched to a gene. Germline-derived CDR1 and CDR2 are MDHEN and SYDVKM.

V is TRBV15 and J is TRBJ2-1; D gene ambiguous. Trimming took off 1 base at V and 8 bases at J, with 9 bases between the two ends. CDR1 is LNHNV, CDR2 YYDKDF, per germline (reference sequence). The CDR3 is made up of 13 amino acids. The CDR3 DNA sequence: TGTGCCACCAGCAGAGCCCCACGGGATGAGCAGTTCTTC. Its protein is CATSRAPRDEQFF.

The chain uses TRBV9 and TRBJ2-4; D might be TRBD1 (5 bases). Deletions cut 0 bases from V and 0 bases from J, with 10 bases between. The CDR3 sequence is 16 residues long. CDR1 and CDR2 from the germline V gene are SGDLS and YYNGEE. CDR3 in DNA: TGTGCCAGCAGCGTAGGAGGCACAGGAGCCAAAAACATTCAGTACTTC. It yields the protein CASSVGGTGAKNIQYF.

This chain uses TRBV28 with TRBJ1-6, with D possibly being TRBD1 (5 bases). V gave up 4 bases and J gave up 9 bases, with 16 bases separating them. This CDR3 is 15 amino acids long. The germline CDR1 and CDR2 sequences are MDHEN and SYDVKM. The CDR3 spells CASSSPGEVSSPLHF. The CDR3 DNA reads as TGTGCCAGCAGTTCTCCGGGGGAGGTCAGTTCACCCCTCCACTTT.

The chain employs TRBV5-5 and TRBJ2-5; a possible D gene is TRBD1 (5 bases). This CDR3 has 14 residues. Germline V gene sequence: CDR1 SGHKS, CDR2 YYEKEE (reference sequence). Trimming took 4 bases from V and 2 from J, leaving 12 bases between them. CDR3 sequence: CASSIQGRQETQYF. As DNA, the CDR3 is TGTGCCAGCAGCATTCAGGGAAGACAAGAGACCCAGTACTTC.

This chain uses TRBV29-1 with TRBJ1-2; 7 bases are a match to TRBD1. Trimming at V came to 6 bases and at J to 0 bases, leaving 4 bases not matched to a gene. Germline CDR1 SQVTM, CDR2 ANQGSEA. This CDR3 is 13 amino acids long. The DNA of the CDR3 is TGCAGCGTAGTGGGACAGTCTAACTATGGCTACACCTTC. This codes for CSVVGQSNYGYTF.

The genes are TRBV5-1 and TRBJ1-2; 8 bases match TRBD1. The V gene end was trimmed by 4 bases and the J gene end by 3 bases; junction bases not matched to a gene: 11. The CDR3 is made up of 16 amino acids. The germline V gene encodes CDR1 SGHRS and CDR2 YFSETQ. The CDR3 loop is CASSPRTGGWDYGYTF. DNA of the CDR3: TGCGCCAGCAGCCCGCGAACAGGGGGATGGGACTATGGCTACACCTTC.